These 11 T cell receptor beta chains share one sample of origin, sequenced in a study of Ad26.COV2.S vaccination and SARS-CoV-2 variants. The assay was immunoSEQ multiplex PCR, and TCRdb's table has in-frame clones only and misses some. Of more than 300,000 clones listed, about 87% are singletons. Treatment given: approximately 18 received Ad26.COV2.S at low or high dose, single or two shots; 5 received placebo; per-sample allocation not given. Day 63 following the first vaccine or placebo injection was when the samples were taken. The specimen comprised peripheral blood, sampled in a trial of Ad26.COV2.S vaccine versus placebo. These receptors all stem from a person aged 18-60 years who received the Ad26.COV2.S COVID-19 vaccine or a placebo.

The chain carries TRBV30 and TRBJ2-7; the match to TRBD1 covers 11 bases. Germline V gives CDR1 GTSNPN, CDR2 SVGIG (reference sequence). Trimming cost V 3 bases and J 1 base; bases outside gene matches: 5. The CDR3 extends over 15 amino acids. The CDR3 loop reads CAWRRGQGGSYEQYF. The DNA for the CDR3 is TGTGCCTGGAGGAGGGGACAGGGGGGATCCTACGAGCAGTACTTC.

The chain couples TRBV6-5 to TRBJ1-1; TRBD1 agrees at 11 bases. Germline CDR1 and CDR2: MNHEY and SVGAGI. The V gene end was trimmed by 7 bases and the J gene end by 4 bases; junction bases not matched to a gene: 8. The CDR3 is 15 residues long. CDR3 bases: TGTGCCAGCAACCCTTGGGACAGGGGGGGCACTGAAGCTTTCTTT. It is translated as CASNPWDRGGTEAFF.

The chain links TRBV10-2 to TRBJ1-1; D remains unclear. V was trimmed by 8 bases and J by 0 bases, leaving 7 bases between them. The CDR3 consists of 12 residues. The germline gives CDR1 WSHSY, CDR2 SAAADI. In DNA, the CDR3 is TGCGCCAGCGGGCACCTGAACACTGAAGCTTTCTTT. Translation gives CASGHLNTEAFF.

The rearrangement links TRBV10-3 to TRBJ1-6; 8 nucleotides agree with TRBD1. V lost 3 bases to trimming and J lost 7 bases; unmatched junction nucleotides: 5. This CDR3 is built from 15 residues. Per the germline V gene, CDR1 is ENHRY and CDR2 is SYGVKD. For the CDR3, the DNA is TGTGCCATCAGTGAAAACAGGGGGGACAATTCACCCCTCCACTTT. Translated: CAISENRGDNSPLHF.

V gene TRBV28 combines with J gene TRBJ2-7, with 7 bases identical to TRBD1. Per germline, CDR1 MDHEN and CDR2 SYDVKM. This CDR3 contains 13 residues. V was pared by 5 bases and J by 1 base, with 2 bases of the junction left unmatched. The CDR3 sequence: CASSGGQSYEQYF. In DNA, the CDR3 is TGTGCCAGCAGTGGGGGACAGTCCTACGAGCAGTACTTC.

This chain joins TRBV21-1 and TRBJ2-7. TRBV21-1 is a documented pseudogene. The CDR3 is 12 residues long. The CDR3 nucleotides read TGTGCCAGCAGCAAAGGGGATTACGAGCAGTACTTC. It encodes CASSKGDYEQYF.

The rearrangement links TRBV4-3 to TRBJ1-2; no definite D call. Germline V gene sequence: CDR1 LGHNA, CDR2 YSLEER. The CDR3 length is 12 residues. V was clipped by 3 bases and J by 5 bases, with 7 bases between them. The CDR3 reads CASSQGDYGYTF. The DNA of the CDR3 is TGCGCCAGCAGCCAGGGTGATTATGGCTACACCTTC.

This clone was counted a single time. The chain employs TRBV30 and TRBJ2-3; D not resolved. Germline V gives CDR1 GTSNPN, CDR2 SVGIG (reference sequence). The V end lost 0 bases, the J end lost 6 bases, and 7 bases lay between the germline ends. This CDR3 region has 12 residues. This CDR3 is CAWSVLLDTQYF. DNA of the CDR3: TGTGCCTGGAGTGTACTACTGGATACGCAGTATTTT.

V is TRBV5-5 and J is TRBJ1-5; D remains unclear. Germline-derived CDR1 and CDR2 are SGHKS and YYEKEE (reference sequence). V was trimmed by 2 bases and J by 8 bases, leaving 14 bases between them. The CDR3 has 14 residues. The CDR3 nucleotides read TGTGCCAGCAGCTTCGGGCAGACGCTGGAGCCCCAGCATTTT. It codes for CASSFGQTLEPQHF.

With respect to this clone: At one end, the junction sequence differs from germline, possibly due to a read error. The genes are TRBV30 and TRBJ1-3; 10 bases are shared with TRBD1. Germline lookup yields CDR1 GTSNPN and CDR2 SVGIG (reference sequence). The CDR3 runs 16 residues. CDR3 DNA sequence: TGTGCCTGGAATCTACCACGGACAGGGGGTGGAAGCACCATATATTTT. It codes for CAWNLPRTGGGSTIYF.

CDR3 nucleotides: TGTGCCAGCAGTTCATACCTAGCGGGAATGTACGAGCAGTACTTC. The encoded protein is CASSSYLAGMYEQYF. The chain carries TRBV27 and TRBJ2-7, with 9 nucleotides matching TRBD2. CDR1 is MNHEY, CDR2 SMNVEV, per germline (reference sequence). J lost 4 bases, V lost 4 bases, and 8 bases had no gene match. CDR3 length equals 15 residues.